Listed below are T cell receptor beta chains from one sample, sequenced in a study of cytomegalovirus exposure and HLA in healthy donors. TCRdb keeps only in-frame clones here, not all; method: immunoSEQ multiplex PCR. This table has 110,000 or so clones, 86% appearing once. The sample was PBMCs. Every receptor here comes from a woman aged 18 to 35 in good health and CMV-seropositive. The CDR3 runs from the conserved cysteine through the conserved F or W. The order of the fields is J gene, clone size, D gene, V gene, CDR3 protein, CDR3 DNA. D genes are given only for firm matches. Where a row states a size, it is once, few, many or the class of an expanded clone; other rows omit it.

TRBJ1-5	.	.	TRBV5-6	CASSFFTGNQPQHF	TGTGCCAGCAGCTTTTTCACGGGCAATCAGCCCCAGCATTTT
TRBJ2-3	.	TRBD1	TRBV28	CASSSRGPSTDTQYF	TGTGCCAGCAGTTCCAGGGGGCCGAGCACAGATACGCAGTATTTT
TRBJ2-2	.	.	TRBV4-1	CASSQESLTGPRRELFF	TGCGCCAGCAGCCAAGAATCCCTCACAGGGCCGCGGAGGGAGCTGTTTTTT
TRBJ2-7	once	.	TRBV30	CAWDSHDSEQYF	TGTGCCTGGGACAGTCACGACAGCGAGCAGTACTTC
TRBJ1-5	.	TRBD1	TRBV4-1	CASSQDWTGSGQPQHF	TGCGCCAGCAGCCAGGACTGGACAGGGTCTGGCCAGCCCCAGCATTTT
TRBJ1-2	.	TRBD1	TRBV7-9	CASSLAAGGLNYGYTF	TGTGCCAGCAGCTTAGCGGCAGGGGGGCTGAACTATGGCTACACCTTC
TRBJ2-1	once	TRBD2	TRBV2	CASSDLAGGSYNEQFF	TGTGCCAGCAGTGATCTGGCGGGGGGTTCCTACAATGAGCAGTTCTTC
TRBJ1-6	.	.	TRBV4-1	CASSIGGHSPLHF	TGCGCCAGCAGCATAGGAGGACATTCACCCCTCCACTTT
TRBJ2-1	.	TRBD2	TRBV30	CAWSTASGRALSSYNEQFF	TGTGCCTGGAGTACAGCTAGCGGGAGGGCCCTCAGCTCCTACAATGAGCAGTTCTTC
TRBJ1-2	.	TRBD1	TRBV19	CASRFTGGVYGYTF	TGTGCCAGTAGATTTACAGGGGGCGTCTATGGCTACACCTTC
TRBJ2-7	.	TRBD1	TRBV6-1	CASSEYTGGRYEQYF	TGTGCCAGCAGTGAGTATACAGGGGGCAGGTACGAGCAGTACTTC
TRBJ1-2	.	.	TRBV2	CASTMDSVYGYTF	TGTGCCAGCACTATGGACTCCGTCTATGGCTACACCTTC
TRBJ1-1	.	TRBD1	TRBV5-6	CASSTGGTRRNTEAFF	TGTGCCAGCAGCACAGGGGGCACTAGGAGGAACACTGAAGCTTTCTTT
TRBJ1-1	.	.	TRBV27	CASNLGRGTEAFF	TGTGCCAGCAACCTAGGGAGGGGCACTGAAGCTTTCTTT